Here is one TCR beta chain with its context. These data are taken from a study of ipilimumab plus nivolumab after autologous stem cell transplantation. At the level of the study: A median of 8 nivolumab and 5 ipilimumab doses were given.

The CDR3 totals 16 residues. J gave up 2 bases and V 3 bases, and 5 bases lay outside the gene matches. CDR1 is SNHLY and CDR2 is FYNNEI in the germline V gene. Starting 14 to 28 days after autologous transplant, ipilimumab 1 mg/kg was given. The data were produced by immunoSEQ multiplex PCR, yet TCRdb's version contains in-frame clones alone and is incomplete. Of tens of thousands of clones listed, 75% to 85% were seen once; the top ten hold 2% to 2.5%. J is TRBJ2-3 and V is TRBV2; 10 nucleotides agree with TRBD1. The origin of this receptor is a male donor with diffuse large B-cell lymphoma. The sample consisted of PBMCs, taken in a trial of ipilimumab plus nivolumab as post-transplant consolidation. The CDR3 here is CASSDDRGRNTDTQYF. In DNA form, the CDR3 reads TGTGCCAGCAGTGACGACAGGGGGCGAAACACAGATACGCAGTATTTT.